These 14 T cell receptor beta chains came from one sample sequenced in a study of cytomegalovirus exposure and HLA in healthy donors. Primers: 60 Vbeta forward and 13 Jbeta reverse. Sequencing was performed with immunoSEQ multiplex PCR; in TCRdb, only in-frame clones are kept and a portion is missing. The data show 55,000 to 70,000 clones, about two thirds seen once. Material for sequencing was PBMCs. The receptor set was obtained from a man aged 40-50 years in good health and CMV-seropositive.

The CDR3 here is CASSLPGQGFSYTF. The CDR3 DNA sequence: TGCGCCAGCAGCTTACCGGGACAGGGTTTTTCCTACACCTTC. J is TRBJ1-2 and V is TRBV5-1, with TRBD1 matching 9 bases. The trim removed 2 bases at V and 10 bases at J, leaving 9 bases unmatched. The CDR3 is 14 amino acids. Germline V gene data show CDR1 as SGHRS and CDR2 as YFSETQ.

This clone showed up just once. The rearrangement joins TRBV19 to TRBJ1-3; 7 bases match TRBD1. With 4 bases clipped from V and 4 bases from J, the junction kept 7 bases outside the gene matches. This CDR3 spans 15 amino acids. Germline assignment: CDR1 LNHDA and CDR2 SQIVND (reference sequence). The DNA of the CDR3 is TGTGCCAGTAGTACCTCGACAGGGCGGGGAAACACCATATATTTT. Translated, it gives CASSTSTGRGNTIYF.

The V call is TRBV27, the J call TRBJ2-1, with TRBD2 identical over 7 bases. CDR3 length: 15 amino acids. Unmatched junction bases numbered 14, after V lost 5 bases and J lost 10 bases. Germline V gene lookup returns CDR1 MNHEY and CDR2 SMNVEV (reference sequence). This chain's CDR3 is CASSPKFSGGREQFF. CDR3 sequence (DNA): TGTGCCAGCAGTCCCAAATTTTCGGGGGGACGGGAGCAGTTCTTC.

The CDR3 reads CASSEEWWKQHSSYNSPLHF. The CDR3 coding sequence is TGTGCCAGCAGTGAAGAATGGTGGAAACAGCACAGCTCCTATAATTCACCCCTCCACTTT. The rearrangement joins TRBV2 to TRBJ1-6; D remains unclear. The germline V gene has CDR1 SNHLY and CDR2 FYNNEI. Between the trimmed V and J ends, which lost 1 base and 0 bases, there was a span of 19 bases. The CDR3 runs 20 residues.

This clone was counted between two and nine times. The V call is TRBV13, the J call TRBJ1-2, with 10 nucleotides matching TRBD1. Germline V gives CDR1 PRHDT, CDR2 FYEKMQ (reference sequence). V dropped 4 bases and J dropped 3; count of bases not matched to a gene: 5. CDR3 length: 15 amino acids. CDR3 sequence reads: CASSSGQGVYYGYTF. As DNA, the CDR3 is TGTGCCAGCAGCTCAGGACAGGGGGTTTACTATGGCTACACCTTC.

There are a few counts of this clone. The chain couples TRBV6-1 to TRBJ2-3, with TRBD2 matching over 10 bases. Germline CDR1 and CDR2: MNHNS and SASEGT. Unmatched junction bases numbered 5, after V lost 5 bases and J lost 3 bases. The CDR3 loop spans 15 amino acids. The DNA of the CDR3 is TGTGCCAGCAGTTTGGCGACTAGCGGGACAGATACGCAGTATTTT. Protein product: CASSLATSGTDTQYF.

The V gene is TRBV19, the J gene TRBJ2-3, with a weak D call TRBD1 (5 bases). The CDR3 extends over 14 amino acids. CDR1 and CDR2 from the germline V gene are LNHDA and SQIVND (reference sequence). The V end lost 3 bases, the J end lost 3 bases, and 10 bases lay between the germline ends. CDR3 sequence reads: CASSIDSSTDTQYF. Here the CDR3 DNA reads TGTGCCAGTAGTATTGACAGCTCGACAGATACGCAGTATTTT.

V and J are TRBV6-5 and TRBJ2-1; D might be TRBD1 (5 bases). The V gene's germline CDR1 is MNHEY and CDR2 SVGAGI. Trimming left V 4 bases short and J 15 bases short, with 13 bases between. This CDR3 is 11 amino acids long. Here the CDR3 DNA reads TGTGCCAGCAGTTCAGGGTATGTTGCGTTCTTC. Its protein product is CASSSGYVAFF.

V is TRBV7-2 and J is TRBJ1-2; TRBD1 agrees at 10 bases. V trimming: 3 bases; J trimming: 5 bases; junction bases outside the gene matches: 6. Germline V gives CDR1 SGHTA, CDR2 FQGNSA. The CDR3 totals 15 residues. The chain's CDR3 is CASSLDRGTVYGYTF. CDR3 nucleotides: TGTGCCAGCAGCTTGGACAGGGGGACAGTTTATGGCTACACCTTC.

The CDR3 DNA sequence: TGTGCCAGCAGTGGAAAAACTAGCGGGAGTACAGATACGCAGTATTTT. The encoded protein is CASSGKTSGSTDTQYF. This chain joins TRBV6-1 and TRBJ2-3; TRBD2 matches at 11 bases. V lost 4 bases, J lost 3 bases, and 6 bases stayed unmatched. This CDR3 spans 16 amino acids. The V gene's germline CDR1 is MNHNS and CDR2 SASEGT.

The genes are TRBV4-3 and TRBJ2-5; TRBD1 aligns across 7 bases. V gave up 0 bases and J gave up 2 bases; unmatched junction bases: 3. Germline assignment: CDR1 LGHNA and CDR2 YSLEER. The CDR3 has 15 residues. The DNA of the CDR3 is TGCGCCAGCAGCCAAGATCTGGGACAGCAAGAGACCCAGTACTTC. Residues: CASSQDLGQQETQYF.

The rearrangement uses TRBV5-1 and TRBJ2-1; D unclear. The CDR3 is 14 amino acids. Germline V gene data show CDR1 as SGHRS and CDR2 as YFSETQ. Trimming left V 2 bases short and J 0 bases short, with 6 bases between. The CDR3, as DNA: TGCGCCAGCAGCTTTGAGAGCTCCTACAATGAGCAGTTCTTC. It encodes CASSFESSYNEQFF. Using reference TRBV5-1 and TRBJ2-1 for the parts outside the CDR3, the full variable domain is KAGVTQTPRYLIKTRGQQVTLSCSPISGHRSVSWYQQTPGQGLQFLFEYFSETQRNKGNFPGRFSGRQFSNSRSEMNVSTLELGDSALYLCASSFESSYNEQFFGPGTRLTVL.

This rearrangement joins TRBV4-3 to TRBJ2-2; tentative D call: TRBD1 (5 bases). This CDR3 spans 15 amino acids. The germline V and J ends were trimmed by 0 bases and 5 bases, with 10 bases remaining between them. Germline-derived CDR1 and CDR2 are LGHNA and YSLEER. The CDR3 is CASSQEPTETGELFF. CDR3 DNA sequence: TGCGCCAGCAGCCAAGAGCCGACAGAGACCGGGGAGCTGTTTTTT.

The DNA of the CDR3 is TGTGCCAGCAGTTACGCCCCAGACAGGGTCTATGGCTACACCTTC. This gives the protein CASSYAPDRVYGYTF. The chain carries TRBV6-5 and TRBJ1-2, with 7 bases that match TRBD1. Losses at the gene ends were 2 bases for V and 4 bases for J; bases not matched to a gene: 7. The CDR3 runs to 15 residues. Germline V gene data show CDR1 as MNHEY and CDR2 as SVGAGI.